The 21 T cell receptor beta chains given below trace back to one sample, sequenced in a study of OX40 agonist ivuxolimab in advanced cancers. Repertoires were generated with immunoSEQ multiplex PCR, while TCRdb's copy carries only in-frame clones and drops some. The data contain about 73,000 clones, approximately 86% of them singletons. The source material was CD4+ or CD8+ T cells sorted from blood, sampled in a trial of the OX40 agonist ivuxolimab. The receptor source for this set is an adult with an advanced solid tumor such as melanoma, head and neck, liver or kidney cancer.

The chain uses TRBV10-2 and TRBJ2-5; 7 bases map to TRBD2. Germline V gene data show CDR1 as WSHSY and CDR2 as SAAADI. V trimming: 6 bases; J trimming: 8 bases; junction bases outside the gene matches: 9. This CDR3 comprises 13 residues. Here the CDR3 reads CASRTSGERTQYF. As DNA, the CDR3 is TGCGCCAGCAGGACAAGCGGGGAGCGTACCCAGTACTTC.

The chain combines TRBV28 with TRBJ1-1; D is unclear. The V end lost 6 bases, the J end lost 4 bases, and 15 bases lay between the germline ends. The CDR3 has 14 residues. Germline V gene sequence: CDR1 MDHEN, CDR2 SYDVKM. CDR3 in amino acids: CASSGSGFRTEAFF. CDR3 nucleotides: TGTGCCAGCAGCGGCTCGGGGTTCCGCACTGAAGCTTTCTTT.

The chain joins TRBV28 to TRBJ1-3; D is unresolved. Germline V gene sequence: CDR1 MDHEN, CDR2 SYDVKM. The length of the CDR3 is 15 residues. Trimming left V 6 bases short and J 1 base short, with 13 bases between. CDR3 residues: CASSYPTGSGNTIYF. CDR3 nucleotide sequence: TGTGCCAGCAGCTATCCAACCGGGTCTGGAAACACCATATATTTT. Full variable domain (remainder filled in from reference TRBV28 and TRBJ1-3): DVKVTQSSRYLVKRTGEKVFLECVQDMDHENMFWYRQDPGLGLRLIYFSYDVKMKEKGDIPEGYSVSREKKERFSLILESASTNQTSMYLCASSYPTGSGNTIYFGEGSWLTVV.

The chain recombines TRBV21-1 with TRBJ2-2; TRBD2 was called by the table and not checked on the DNA. TRBV21-1 is noted as a pseudogene. The length of the CDR3 is 18 residues. The CDR3: CASSKGLAGRPYTGELFF. The CDR3 DNA sequence: TGTGCCAGCAGCAAAGGACTAGCGGGGCGACCGTACACCGGGGAGCTGTTTTTT.

The V gene is TRBV5-1, the J gene TRBJ2-7; 11 nucleotides line up with TRBD1. Looked up from germline, CDR1 is SGHRS and CDR2 is YFSETQ. The CDR3 is 16 amino acids. The J segment lost 5 bases and the V segment lost 1 base, leaving 8 bases of the junction unmatched. The CDR3 region is CASSLSTGTGGDEQYF. Here the CDR3 DNA reads TGCGCCAGCAGCTTGTCAACCGGGACAGGGGGTGACGAGCAGTACTTC.

The chain is built from TRBV4-2 and TRBJ1-1; D ambiguous. CDR3 length equals 15 residues. Germline-derived CDR1 and CDR2 are LGHNA and YNFKEQ. With 2 bases removed from V and 1 base from J, the gap between germline ends came to 11 bases. The CDR3 nucleotides read TGTGCCAGCAGCCAATTTTGGAACCCGAACACTGAAGCTTTCTTT. It is translated as CASSQFWNPNTEAFF.

V is TRBV5-1 and J is TRBJ2-7; no firm D call. The V gene's germline CDR1 is SGHRS and CDR2 YFSETQ. V shed 4 bases and J shed 1 base, with 12 bases lying between them. CDR3 length: 14 residues. CDR3 loop: CASSTVKPSYEQYF. The CDR3 nucleotides are TGCGCCAGCAGCACCGTTAAACCGTCCTACGAGCAGTACTTC. Looking up the rest from reference TRBV5-1 and TRBJ2-7 gives the full variable domain: KAGVTQTPRYLIKTRGQQVTLSCSPISGHRSVSWYQQTPGQGLQFLFEYFSETQRNKGNFPGRFSGRQFSNSRSEMNVSTLELGDSALYLCASSTVKPSYEQYFGPGTRLTVT.

This chain links TRBV2 with TRBJ2-2; TRBD1 matches at 8 bases. The length of the CDR3 is 15 residues. The ends lost 4 bases at V and 4 bases at J; junction bases unmatched: 5. Germline CDR1 SNHLY, CDR2 FYNNEI. The CDR3 loop is CASSVQGAGTGELFF. DNA of the CDR3: TGTGCCAGCAGTGTTCAGGGGGCGGGCACCGGGGAGCTGTTTTTT.

The chain joins TRBV4-3 to TRBJ1-2; D gene uncertain. Germline V gene sequence: CDR1 LGHNA, CDR2 YSLEER. The CDR3 has 14 amino acids. V lost 0 bases, J lost 0 bases, and 5 bases lay in between. The CDR3 protein is CASSQDDANYGYTF. DNA for the CDR3: TGCGCCAGCAGCCAAGATGACGCTAACTATGGCTACACCTTC.

The chain is built from TRBV5-5 and TRBJ1-1, with D possibly being TRBD1 (6 bases). Germline CDR1 is SGHKS and CDR2 is YYEKEE (reference sequence). There are 13 residues in the CDR3. V lost 8 bases and J 1 base, leaving 12 bases between the germline ends. The CDR3 DNA is TGTGCCAGTATCCCGGGGGCGAACACTGAAGCTTTCTTT. Amino acid sequence: CASIPGANTEAFF.

The CDR3 nucleotides are TGCGCCAGCAGCTTGGACAGGGGCGACACTGAAGCTTTCTTT. Residues: CASSLDRGDTEAFF. The chain employs TRBV5-1 and TRBJ1-1; TRBD1 matches 7 bases. The germline V gene encodes CDR1 SGHRS and CDR2 YFSETQ. Trimming cost V 0 bases and J 3 bases; bases outside gene matches: 2. The CDR3 sequence is 14 residues long.

The rearrangement joins TRBV5-8 to TRBJ1-5; weak D call: TRBD1 (6 bases). Looked up from germline, CDR1 is SGHTS and CDR2 is YDEGEE. The CDR3 has 15 residues. The germline V and J ends were trimmed by 2 bases and 5 bases, with 14 bases remaining between them. The CDR3 is CASSFRGIADQPQHF. CDR3 DNA: TGTGCCAGCAGCTTTAGGGGGATAGCGGATCAGCCCCAGCATTTT.

The chain combines TRBV19 with TRBJ1-2, with TRBD1 matching over 8 bases. Trimming took 6 bases from V and 8 from J; bases not matched to a gene: 8. The CDR3 is 13 amino acids. Looked up from germline, CDR1 is LNHDA and CDR2 is SQIVND (reference sequence). The CDR3 DNA reads as TGTGCCAGTAGACTACAGGGACAGGAAGGCTACACCTTC. It translates to CASRLQGQEGYTF.

The V call is TRBV7-9, the J call TRBJ1-2; maybe TRBD1 (5 bases). Trimming shortened V by 5 bases and J by 1 base, and 14 bases separated the two germline ends. The length of the CDR3 is 15 residues. Germline V CDR1 and CDR2: SEHNR, FQNEAQ (reference sequence). The CDR3 region is CASSLPAGSNYGYTF. The CDR3 DNA is TGTGCCAGCAGCCTCCCGGCAGGGAGTAACTATGGCTACACCTTC.

The chain carries TRBV28 and TRBJ1-5; D is ambiguous. This CDR3 has 12 residues. Germline V lookup: CDR1 MDHEN, CDR2 SYDVKM. V lost 7 bases and J 7 bases, leaving 11 bases between the germline ends. DNA for the CDR3: TGTGCCAGCACCCAGGAGTGGCAGCCCCAGCATTTT. It translates to CASTQEWQPQHF.

The CDR3 reads CASSLATDREKYGYTF. The DNA for the CDR3 is TGCGCCAGCAGCCTAGCAACGGACAGGGAAAAATATGGCTACACCTTC. The V and J genes are TRBV4-3 and TRBJ1-2, with 8 bases matching TRBD1. CDR1 and CDR2 (germline): LGHNA, YSLEER. Germline trimming cut 4 bases from V and 5 bases from J; bases unmatched to any gene: 12. This CDR3 region has 16 residues.

The chain is built from TRBV9 and TRBJ2-7; TRBD1 or TRBD2 may be the D gene (5 bases each). CDR3 length equals 16 residues. V was trimmed by 4 bases and J by 3 bases, leaving 20 bases between them. CDR1 is SGDLS, CDR2 YYNGEE, per germline. CDR3 in DNA: TGTGCCAGCAGCCCGAGGGGCCCAGGGCAAGACTACGAGCAGTACTTC. This translates into CASSPRGPGQDYEQYF.

The chain is built from TRBV2 and TRBJ2-3, with 10 bases matching TRBD1. CDR1 and CDR2 from the germline V gene are SNHLY and FYNNEI. The CDR3 loop spans 14 amino acids. V was pared by 6 bases and J by 3 bases, with 3 bases of the junction left unmatched. The CDR3 region is CASRSGQGTDTQYF. The CDR3 DNA follows: TGTGCCAGCAGATCGGGACAGGGGACAGATACGCAGTATTTT.

This chain links TRBV27 with TRBJ2-7; tentatively, D is TRBD2 (7 bases). CDR3 length: 15 amino acids. V was trimmed by 5 bases and J by 0 bases, leaving 14 bases between them. From germline, CDR1 is MNHEY and CDR2 SMNVEV (reference sequence). In DNA form, the CDR3 reads TGTGCCAGCAGTCCACAAGCGGGACACTCCTACGAGCAGTACTTC. As protein: CASSPQAGHSYEQYF.

DNA for the CDR3: TGTGCCATCAGTGAGTCGTTCCTAGGGTCCAATCAGCCCCAGCATTTT. Amino acids: CAISESFLGSNQPQHF. This chain uses TRBV10-3 with TRBJ1-5; no clear D. Trimming removed 0 bases from V and 3 bases from J, with 12 bases in between. The CDR3 is 16 amino acids. Per the germline V gene, CDR1 is ENHRY and CDR2 is SYGVKD.

The chain recombines TRBV30 with TRBJ1-2; possible D gene TRBD1, 6 bases. V was pared by 4 bases and J by 7 bases, with 16 bases between. This CDR3 spans 13 amino acids. Germline CDR1 is GTSNPN and CDR2 is SVGIG (reference sequence). The CDR3 nucleotides are TGTGCCTGGAATCTCGGGGGCGCCAGTGGCTACACCTTC. Its translation is CAWNLGGASGYTF.